This T cell receptor (beta chain) comes out of a study of cytomegalovirus exposure and HLA in healthy donors. Study conclusions and caveats: The study listed around 150 cytomegalovirus-associated TCR beta chains. Reports described diagnosis of cytomegalovirus status by the classifier as highly specific and sensitive. Rare TCR sequences dominated, though some public TCRs recurred in many donors.

In the case of this clone: Its specificity is unknown.

Germline V gene lookup returns CDR1 MNHNS and CDR2 SASEGT. The CDR3 runs 15 residues. V gave up 10 bases and J gave up 0 bases; unmatched junction bases: 9. The repertoire was sequenced with immunoSEQ multiplex PCR; TCRdb's copy has only in-frame clones and lacks some. In the table there are more than 130,000 clones, 80% to 90% of which are singletons. The TCR was taken from a woman younger than 35 in good health and CMV-seropositive. Material: PBMCs. V gene TRBV6-1 combines with J gene TRBJ1-3, with 7 bases that match TRBD1. In DNA form, the CDR3 reads TGTGCCATTCAGAGACAGGGCAACTCTGGAAACACCATATATTTT. Protein sequence: CAIQRQGNSGNTIYF.